The 19 T cell receptor beta chains below were found in one sample sequenced in a study of blood T cell repertoires in COVID-19 (TCRdb year 2020). Library creation used the immunoSEQ multiplex PCR assay. TCRdb took over this immuneACCESS table, retaining in-frame rearrangements with V and J assigned. Such tables are incomplete; in checked studies, under half of the missing clones stem from an unresolved V gene, and the remainder is unexplained. For this sample there are 300,000 to 400,000 clones; less than 90% appear just once. Approximately 1% of the sample lies in the top ten. Sample: PBMCs or T cells enriched from blood (not recorded which). Every receptor here comes from a woman younger than 45 who had recovered from COVID-19.

The chain links TRBV29-1 to TRBJ2-3, with a possible D match to TRBD2 (5 bases). This CDR3 spans 14 amino acids. V lost 3 bases, J lost 4 bases, and 14 bases lay in between. CDR1 is SQVTM and CDR2 is ANQGSEA in the germline V gene. The CDR3 here is CSVDNGVSPDTQYF. As DNA, the CDR3 is TGCAGCGTTGATAACGGGGTCAGCCCAGATACGCAGTATTTT.

CDR3 DNA sequence: TGTGCCAGCAGCTTAGGGCGGGGGAACACTGAAGCTTTCTTT. It yields the protein CASSLGRGNTEAFF. This chain joins TRBV11-2 and TRBJ1-1; D is unclear. V was pared by 1 base and J by 1 base, with 7 bases between. The germline gives CDR1 SGHAT, CDR2 FQNNGV. The CDR3 runs 14 residues.

V is TRBV7-9 and J is TRBJ2-3; maybe TRBD1 (7 bases). V was shortened by 5 bases and J by 1 base, with 13 bases between the two germline ends. The CDR3 totals 15 residues. The germline V gene has CDR1 SEHNR and CDR2 FQNEAQ (reference sequence). The chain's CDR3 is CASSPRDSGTDTQYF. The DNA of the CDR3 is TGTGCCAGCAGCCCGCGGGACAGCGGCACAGATACGCAGTATTTT.

The V call is TRBV24-1, the J call TRBJ1-2; 7 bases line up with TRBD1. The length of the CDR3 is 14 residues. Trimming removed 4 bases from V and 6 bases from J; junction bases left unmatched: 7. The germline CDR1 and CDR2 sequences are KGHDR and SFDVKD. The CDR3 loop is CATSEPDRVHGYTF. The CDR3 nucleotides are TGTGCCACCAGTGAGCCCGACAGGGTTCATGGCTACACCTTC.

The genes are TRBV27 and TRBJ2-7, with D perhaps matching TRBD1 (5 bases). The V end lost 3 bases, the J end lost 0 bases, and 9 bases lay between the germline ends. CDR1 is MNHEY, CDR2 SMNVEV, per germline (reference sequence). The CDR3 has 14 amino acids. The CDR3 region has the DNA TGTGCCAGCAGTTTGCAGGGAATCTCCTACGAGCAGTACTTC. Translated, it gives CASSLQGISYEQYF.

The chain has TRBV6-1 and TRBJ1-6, with a weak D call TRBD1 (5 bases). This CDR3 spans 17 amino acids. From germline, CDR1 is MNHNS and CDR2 SASEGT. Trimming shortened V by 3 bases and J by 8 bases, and 20 bases separated the two germline ends. As DNA, the CDR3 is TGTGCCAGCAGTGACCGATGGACTACCGGGGCTCATTCACCCCTCCACTTT. This translates into CASSDRWTTGAHSPLHF.

CDR3 coding DNA: TGTGCCAGCAGCCAAAGGGGCGGTAATCAGCCCCAGCATTTT. It codes for CASSQRGGNQPQHF. The rearrangement joins TRBV14 to TRBJ1-5, with a tentative D call TRBD1 (5 bases). Germline loops: CDR1 SGHDN, CDR2 FVKESK. The V and J ends lost 2 bases and 4 bases respectively, with 9 bases between them. This CDR3 comprises 14 residues.

This clone was seen more than once but under ten times. Written as DNA, the CDR3 is TGTGCCAGCAGCTTAGCCGTTGGGGCTGGCTACACCTTC. Protein: CASSLAVGAGYTF. This sequence joins TRBV7-8 and TRBJ1-2, with a possible D match to TRBD1 (5 bases). V shed 0 bases and J shed 7 bases, with 9 bases lying between them. The CDR3 extends over 13 amino acids. CDR1 and CDR2 (germline): SGHVS, FQNEAQ.

The rearrangement joins TRBV12-2 to TRBJ2-7; TRBD1 is the table's D call, not checked against the DNA. TRBV12-2 is annotated as a pseudogene. The CDR3 runs to 16 residues. CDR3 DNA sequence: TGTGCAAGTCGCTTAGCCCCCGGGACAGGCTCCTACGAGCAGTACTTC. Protein sequence: CASRLAPGTGSYEQYF.

V is TRBV2 and J is TRBJ2-7, with 13 bases aligning to TRBD2. Germline loops: CDR1 SNHLY, CDR2 FYNNEI. CDR3 length: 15 residues. V trimming: 5 bases; J trimming: 2 bases; junction bases outside the gene matches: 3. The CDR3 spells CASSPTSGGAYEQYF. The CDR3 bases are TGTGCCAGCAGTCCTACTAGCGGGGGGGCCTACGAGCAGTACTTC.

This chain joins TRBV6-5 and TRBJ1-2; possible D gene TRBD1, 5 bases. Between the trimmed V and J ends, which lost 3 bases and 2 bases, there was a span of 10 bases. This CDR3 spans 14 amino acids. Per the germline V gene, CDR1 is MNHEY and CDR2 is SVGAGI. As DNA, the CDR3 is TGTGCCAGCAGTTATGGAGCAGGGAACTATGGCTACACCTTC. It translates to CASSYGAGNYGYTF.

The CDR3 DNA follows: TGTGCCAGCAGCCAAGGACCGACAGGTTCTTATGGCTACACCTTC. Its protein product is CASSQGPTGSYGYTF. The chain is built from TRBV3-1 (or the pseudogene TRBV3-2) and TRBJ1-2; TRBD1 is a possible D gene (6 bases). Between the trimmed V and J ends, which lost 1 base and 5 bases, there was a span of 14 bases. The CDR3 has 15 amino acids. The germline gives CDR1 LGHDT, CDR2 YNNKEL (reference sequence).

The rearrangement links TRBV9 to TRBJ2-2, with D maybe TRBD2 (6 bases). The CDR3 consists of 16 residues. CDR1 and CDR2 (germline): SGDLS, YYNGEE. Trimming took 1 base from V and 7 from J, leaving 17 bases between them. The CDR3 sequence is CASSVWRDLRGGELFF. Written as DNA, the CDR3 is TGTGCCAGCAGCGTATGGCGGGACCTTCGGGGCGGGGAGCTGTTTTTT.

This clone turned up a few times. The genes are TRBV30 and TRBJ1-4; 10 bases are a match to TRBD1. V dropped 2 bases and J dropped 10; count of bases not matched to a gene: 7. Germline lookup yields CDR1 GTSNPN and CDR2 SVGIG (reference sequence). This CDR3 contains 14 residues. In DNA, the CDR3 is TGTGCCTGGAGTTTGACAGGGGGCACGGGAAAACTGTTTTTT. It encodes CAWSLTGGTGKLFF.

V gene TRBV5-5 combines with J gene TRBJ1-3, with 10 bases lining up with TRBD1. J was trimmed by 2 bases and V by 0 bases; bases with no gene match: 2. CDR3 length equals 16 residues. Looked up from germline, CDR1 is SGHKS and CDR2 is YYEKEE (reference sequence). CDR3 loop: CASSLGGTGAGNTIYF. The CDR3 DNA is TGTGCCAGCAGCTTGGGAGGGACAGGGGCTGGAAACACCATATATTTT.

The chain combines TRBV9 with TRBJ1-6; 11 bases fit TRBD1. Unmatched junction bases numbered 1, after V lost 0 bases and J lost 8 bases. This CDR3 has 15 amino acids. Germline V gene sequence: CDR1 SGDLS, CDR2 YYNGEE. The CDR3 loop reads CASSVADRGHSPLHF. CDR3 nucleotides: TGTGCCAGCAGCGTAGCGGACAGGGGGCATTCACCCCTCCACTTT.

The chain joins TRBV3-1 (or the pseudogene TRBV3-2) to TRBJ2-7; 8 nucleotides agree with TRBD2. This CDR3 is 15 amino acids long. The junction had 9 bases not matched to a gene; V was cut back by 1 base and J by 7 bases. Looked up from germline, CDR1 is LGHDT and CDR2 is YNNKEL (reference sequence). CDR3 in amino acids: CASSQGRGGVREQYF. CDR3 nucleotide sequence: TGTGCCAGCAGCCAAGGTCGGGGGGGCGTACGGGAGCAGTACTTC.

J is TRBJ2-2 and V is TRBV7-9; 7 bases are shared with TRBD1. Germline V gene data show CDR1 as SEHNR and CDR2 as FQNEAQ (reference sequence). V lost 0 bases to trimming and J lost 0 bases; unmatched junction nucleotides: 4. The length of the CDR3 is 17 residues. The CDR3 spells CASSLAGQLSNTGELFF. The CDR3 DNA reads as TGTGCCAGCAGCTTAGCGGGACAGTTGTCGAACACCGGGGAGCTGTTTTTT. The variable domain in full, with the rest retrieved from reference TRBV7-9 and TRBJ2-2, is DTGVSQNPRHKITKRGQNVTFRCDPISEHNRLYWYRQTLGQGPEFLTYFQNEAQLEKSRLLSDRFSAERPKGSFSTLEIQRTEQGDSAMYLCASSLAGQLSNTGELFFGEGSRLTVL.

V usage is TRBV7-8 and J usage is TRBJ1-1; D uncertain. This CDR3 is 15 amino acids long. Germline V gene data show CDR1 as SGHVS and CDR2 as FQNEAQ. V dropped 5 bases and J dropped 3 bases, with 16 bases sitting between them. CDR3 DNA: TGTGCCAGCAGCCCTCTCTATGGAGCGGACACTGAAGCTTTCTTT. Its protein product is CASSPLYGADTEAFF.